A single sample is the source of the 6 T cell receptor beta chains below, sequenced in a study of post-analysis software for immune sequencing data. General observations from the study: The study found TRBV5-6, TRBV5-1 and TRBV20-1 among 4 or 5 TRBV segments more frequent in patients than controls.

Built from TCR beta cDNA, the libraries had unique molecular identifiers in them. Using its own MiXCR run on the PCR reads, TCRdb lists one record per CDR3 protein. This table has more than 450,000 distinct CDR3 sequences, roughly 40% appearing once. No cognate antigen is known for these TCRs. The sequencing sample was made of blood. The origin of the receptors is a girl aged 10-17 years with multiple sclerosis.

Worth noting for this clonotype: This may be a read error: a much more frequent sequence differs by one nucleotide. CDR3 bases: TGTGCCAGCAGTTTATCGGGGCAAGAGACCCAGTTCTTC. This gives the protein CASSLSGQETQFF. The rearrangement uses TRBV27 and TRBJ2-5, with D maybe TRBD1 (5 bases). TRBJ2-1 matches the DNA end more closely, so the J call is doubtful. Germline loops: CDR1 MNHEY, CDR2 SMNVEV (reference sequence). CDR3 length: 13 amino acids.

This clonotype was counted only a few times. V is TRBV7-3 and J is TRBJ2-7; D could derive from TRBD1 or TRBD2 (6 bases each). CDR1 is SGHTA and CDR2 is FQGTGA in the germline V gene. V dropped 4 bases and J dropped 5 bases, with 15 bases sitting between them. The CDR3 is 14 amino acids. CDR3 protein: CASSSTSSGDEQYF. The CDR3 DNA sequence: TGTGCCAGCAGCTCGACTAGTTCAGGGGACGAGCAGTACTTC.

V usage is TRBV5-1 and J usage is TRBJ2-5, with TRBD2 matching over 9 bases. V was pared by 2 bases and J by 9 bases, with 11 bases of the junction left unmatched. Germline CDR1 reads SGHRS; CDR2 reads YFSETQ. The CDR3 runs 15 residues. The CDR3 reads CASSLTAGGRRAQYF. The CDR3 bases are TGCGCCAGCAGCTTAACGGCGGGGGGGAGAAGGGCCCAGTACTTC. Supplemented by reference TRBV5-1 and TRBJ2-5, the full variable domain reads KAGVTQTPRYLIKTRGQQVTLSCSPISGHRSVSWYQQTPGQGLQFLFEYFSETQRNKGNFPGRFSGRQFSNSRSEMNVSTLELGDSALYLCASSLTAGGRRAQYFGPGTRLLVL.

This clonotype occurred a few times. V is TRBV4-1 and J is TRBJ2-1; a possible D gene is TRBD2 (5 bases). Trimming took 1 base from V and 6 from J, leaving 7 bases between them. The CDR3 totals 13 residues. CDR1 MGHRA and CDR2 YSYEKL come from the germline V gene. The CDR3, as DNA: TGCGCCAGCAGCCAAGCGGCGGGCAATGAGCAGTTCTTC. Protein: CASSQAAGNEQFF.

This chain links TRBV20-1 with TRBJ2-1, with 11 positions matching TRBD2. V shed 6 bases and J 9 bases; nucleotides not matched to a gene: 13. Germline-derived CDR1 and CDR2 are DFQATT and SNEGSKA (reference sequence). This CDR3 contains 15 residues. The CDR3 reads CSATSLAGGAGEQFF. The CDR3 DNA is TGCAGTGCAACGTCCTTAGCGGGGGGGGCGGGTGAGCAGTTCTTC.

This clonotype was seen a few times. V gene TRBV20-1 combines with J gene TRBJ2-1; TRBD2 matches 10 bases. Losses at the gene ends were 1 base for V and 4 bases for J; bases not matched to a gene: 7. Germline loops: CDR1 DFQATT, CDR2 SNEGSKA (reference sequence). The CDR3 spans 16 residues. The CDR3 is CSARGGLAGAYNEQFF. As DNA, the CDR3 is TGCAGTGCTAGAGGGGGGCTAGCGGGGGCTTACAATGAGCAGTTCTTC.